This TCR beta chain was obtained from a study of CD8 T cells in ankylosing spondylitis. Per the germline V gene, CDR1 is LNHNV and CDR2 is YYDKDF (reference sequence). This CDR3 is built from 13 residues. V was cut by 0 bases and J by 10 bases, with 10 bases left in between. Via MiXCR, TCRdb re-called the 5' RACE reads, giving one row per CDR3 protein. The sample includes about 260,000 distinct CDR3 sequences, around 20% of them seen just once. The table lists this clonotype with many counts. The chain links TRBV15 to TRBJ2-1, with D unclear. Sequencing input: blood, either unsorted or a sorted T cell fraction (not recorded which). The source of this sequence is a male donor with ankylosing spondylitis or in good health (not recorded which). The CDR3 sequence is CATSREALGEQFF. CDR3 nucleotide sequence: TGTGCCACCAGCAGAGAAGCTCTGGGGGAGCAGTTCTTC.